This T cell receptor (beta chain) emerged from a study of blood T cell repertoires in COVID-19. CDR3 length equals 13 residues. V was pared by 6 bases and J by 3 bases, with 11 bases between. Germline V lookup: CDR1 KGHSH, CDR2 LQKENI. Profiling relied on immunoSEQ multiplex PCR, and the TCRdb table lists in-frame clones only, not all of them. The profile shows a few hundred thousand clones, 84% of them singletons. This sequence joins TRBV18 and TRBJ1-1; the D is unclear. Sequences were obtained from peripheral blood. The receptor's source is a woman aged 40 to 50 who had recovered from COVID-19. The chain's CDR3 is CASSPWADTEAFF. In DNA, the CDR3 is TGTGCCAGCTCCCCTTGGGCTGACACTGAAGCTTTCTTT.